A single sample is the source of the 5 T cell receptor beta chains below, sequenced in a study of neoadjuvant anti-PD-1 for oral cavity cancer. The protocol was immunoSEQ multiplex PCR, while the TCRdb copy is restricted to in-frame clones and leaves out a portion. The data contain some 6,700 clones, around 72% of them singletons. The material was PBMCs, obtained before nivolumab (anti-PD-1) treatment. These receptors all come from a person aged 35 to 85 with oral cavity squamous cell carcinoma.

This clone came up a few times. The rearrangement joins TRBV7-8 to TRBJ2-3; 11 nucleotides agree with TRBD2. CDR1 SGHVS and CDR2 FQNEAQ come from the germline V gene. The CDR3 is made up of 15 amino acids. Germline trimming cut 6 bases from V and 6 bases from J; bases unmatched to any gene: 8. The CDR3 here is CASSLLAGAGDTQYF. CDR3 DNA: TGTGCCAGCAGTTTACTAGCGGGGGCAGGGGATACGCAGTATTTT.

The V and J genes are TRBV4-3 and TRBJ2-6, with unresolved D. The germline V and J ends were trimmed by 1 base and 1 base, with 5 bases remaining between them. Germline assignment: CDR1 LGHNA and CDR2 YSLEER. The CDR3 consists of 15 residues. The CDR3 bases are TGCGCCAGCAGCCAAGGCCCGTCTGGGGCCAACGTCCTGACTTTC. As protein: CASSQGPSGANVLTF.

V gene TRBV7-6 combines with J gene TRBJ2-3, with TRBD1 identical over 7 bases. CDR1 SGHVS and CDR2 FNYEAQ come from the germline V gene. The V segment lost 9 bases and the J segment 6 bases; nucleotides outside the gene matches: 15. The CDR3 has 15 amino acids. The CDR3 sequence: CASTVGDRRRDTQYF. The CDR3 coding sequence is TGTGCCAGTACCGTCGGGGACAGAAGGCGGGATACGCAGTATTTT.

As DNA, the CDR3 is TGTGCCAGCAGCGTAGGAATGGCGATAGACTACAATGAGCAGTTCTTC. It translates to CASSVGMAIDYNEQFF. The V call is TRBV9, the J call TRBJ2-1; D is undetermined. Germline V gene lookup returns CDR1 SGDLS and CDR2 YYNGEE. Trimming took 0 bases from V and 3 from J, leaving 13 bases between them. This CDR3 has 16 amino acids.

The V call is TRBV19, the J call TRBJ2-7; D might be TRBD1 (6 bases). The CDR3 is made up of 11 amino acids. The V gene lost 7 bases and the J gene lost 8 bases, with 12 bases spanning the gap. Germline assignment: CDR1 LNHDA and CDR2 SQIVND (reference sequence). CDR3 sequence reads: CASKGQGKQYF. CDR3 DNA sequence: TGTGCCAGTAAGGGTCAGGGGAAGCAGTACTTC.